What follows are 30 T cell receptor beta chains derived from one specimen sequenced in a study of blood T cell repertoires in COVID-19. Profiled with immunoSEQ multiplex PCR; TCRdb holds only in-frame clones, not every one. The sample contains 150,000 to 200,000 clones, roughly 93% of which appear only once. Sequenced material: peripheral blood. Receptors were obtained from a man aged 18 to 29 with COVID-19, enrolled during active disease.

The chain has TRBV25-1 and TRBJ2-1, with 7 bases lining up with TRBD1. J was trimmed by 4 bases and V by 6 bases; bases with no gene match: 0. CDR1 is MGHDK and CDR2 is SYGVNS in the germline V gene. The CDR3 consists of 12 residues. This chain's CDR3 is CASRDRYNEQFF. In nucleotides, the CDR3 is TGTGCCAGCAGGGACAGGTACAATGAGCAGTTCTTC.

This chain connects TRBV9 to TRBJ2-1, with TRBD2 identical over 7 bases. The CDR3 contains 13 residues. Germline V CDR1 and CDR2: SGDLS, YYNGEE. The V and J ends lost 8 bases and 5 bases, in that order; junction bases with no gene match: 7. Here the CDR3 DNA reads TGTGCCAGTCGAGGGAGGGGTAACAATGAGCAGTTCTTC. Its translation is CASRGRGNNEQFF. The variable domain in full, with the rest retrieved from reference TRBV9 and TRBJ2-1, is DSGVTQTPKHLITATGQRVTLRCSPRSGDLSVYWYQQSLDQGLQFLIQYYNGEERAKGNILERFSAQQFPDLHSELNLSSLELGDSALYFCASRGRGNNEQFFGPGTRLTVL.

The V gene is TRBV6-5, the J gene TRBJ1-2; 9 bases match TRBD1. Trimming at V came to 5 bases and at J to 4 bases, leaving 8 bases not matched to a gene. Per germline, CDR1 MNHEY and CDR2 SVGAGI. This CDR3 contains 15 residues. The CDR3 loop is CASSTRQGEFYGYTF. In DNA, the CDR3 is TGTGCCAGCAGTACCCGACAGGGGGAATTCTATGGCTACACCTTC.

This rearrangement joins TRBV5-4 to TRBJ2-7, with D perhaps matching TRBD2 (5 bases). Germline V gene lookup returns CDR1 SGHNT and CDR2 YYREEE (reference sequence). The ends were cut back, 7 bases at V and 1 base at J, with 9 bases in the middle. The CDR3 covers 12 residues. DNA for the CDR3: TGTGCCAGCTCTGAGGGTTCCTACGAGCAGTACTTC. This encodes CASSEGSYEQYF.

This sequence joins TRBV6-4 and TRBJ2-5; no firm D call. The V end was cut by 4 bases, the J end by 2 bases, with 2 bases between. The CDR3 consists of 11 residues. CDR1 is MRHNA, CDR2 SNTAGT, per germline. The CDR3 loop reads CASSAQETQYF. CDR3 nucleotide sequence: TGTGCCAGCAGTGCACAAGAGACCCAGTACTTC.

The chain uses TRBV5-8 and TRBJ1-5; D perhaps matches TRBD1 (6 bases). Looked up from germline, CDR1 is SGHTS and CDR2 is YDEGEE. Trimming shortened V by 3 bases and J by 1 base, and 11 bases separated the two germline ends. The CDR3 has 15 residues. CDR3 sequence (DNA): TGTGCCAGCAGCTCAGGACAGATAAGCAATCAGCCCCAGCATTTT. Protein: CASSSGQISNQPQHF.

The chain uses TRBV18 and TRBJ2-4, with D perhaps TRBD1 (6 bases). Deletions cut 3 bases from V and 15 bases from J, with 15 bases between. The CDR3 has 12 amino acids. Germline assignment: CDR1 KGHSH and CDR2 LQKENI. DNA for the CDR3: TGTGCCAGCTCACCGCGTACCGGGACACCGTACTTC. Encoded protein: CASSPRTGTPYF.

V gene TRBV11-2 combines with J gene TRBJ2-2; 11 nucleotides agree with TRBD2. CDR3 length equals 16 residues. CDR1 is SGHAT and CDR2 is FQNNGV in the germline V gene. Germline trimming cut 4 bases from V and 6 bases from J; bases unmatched to any gene: 7. This CDR3 reads CASSSLAGGRAGELFF. CDR3 sequence (DNA): TGTGCCAGCAGCTCTCTAGCGGGGGGACGGGCCGGGGAGCTGTTTTTT.

V usage is TRBV2 and J usage is TRBJ1-5, with D perhaps matching TRBD1 (5 bases). V lost 1 base and J 4 bases, leaving 8 bases between the germline ends. The CDR3 is 14 amino acids. Germline assignment: CDR1 SNHLY and CDR2 FYNNEI. CDR3 in DNA: TGTGCCAGCAGTGAAGAGGGGCAAAATCAGCCCCAGCATTTT. Its protein product is CASSEEGQNQPQHF.

The chain is built from TRBV28 and TRBJ2-5; possible D gene TRBD2, 7 bases. Deletions cut 3 bases from V and 3 bases from J, with 20 bases between. The CDR3 has 17 amino acids. Germline CDR1 MDHEN, CDR2 SYDVKM. The CDR3 nucleotides are TGTGCCAGCAGTTTTCTCGGGGGGTTGGGGGCGGAAGAGACCCAGTACTTC. This sequence encodes CASSFLGGLGAEETQYF. Full variable domain (remainder filled in from reference TRBV28 and TRBJ2-5): DVKVTQSSRYLVKRTGEKVFLECVQDMDHENMFWYRQDPGLGLRLIYFSYDVKMKEKGDIPEGYSVSREKKERFSLILESASTNQTSMYLCASSFLGGLGAEETQYFGPGTRLLVL.

The chain employs TRBV28 and TRBJ1-5, with D hard to call. V lost 3 bases and J lost 1, with 16 bases in between. Germline assignment: CDR1 MDHEN and CDR2 SYDVKM. The CDR3 has 17 residues. This chain's CDR3 is CASSFPLYPVSNQPQHF. DNA for the CDR3: TGTGCCAGCAGTTTCCCTTTGTACCCGGTGAGCAATCAGCCCCAGCATTTT.

The count of this clone is one. V usage is TRBV7-8 and J usage is TRBJ2-7; possibly TRBD2 for D (7 bases). Trimming removed 7 bases from V and 2 bases from J, with 15 bases in between. Germline-derived CDR1 and CDR2 are SGHVS and FQNEAQ. The CDR3 runs to 14 residues. Written as DNA, the CDR3 is TGTGCCAGCACGACGGGGGGCATTGCCTACGAGCAGTACTTC. Encoded protein: CASTTGGIAYEQYF.

The chain uses TRBV30 and TRBJ1-1; D is possibly TRBD1 (6 bases). CDR3 length: 13 residues. Germline-derived CDR1 and CDR2 are GTSNPN and SVGIG (reference sequence). V shed 4 bases and J shed 6 bases, with 15 bases lying between them. CDR3 amino acids: CAWNPGVKAEAFF. The CDR3 bases are TGTGCCTGGAATCCAGGGGTGAAGGCTGAAGCTTTCTTT. The variable domain in full, completed from reference TRBV30 and TRBJ1-1, reads SQTIHQWPATLVQPVGSPLSLECTVEGTSNPNLYWYRQAAGRGLQLLFYSVGIGQISSEVPQNLSASRPQDRQFILSSKKLLLSDSGFYLCAWNPGVKAEAFFGQGTRLTVV.

The V call is TRBV7-2, the J call TRBJ1-3, with TRBD1 matching over 9 bases. The CDR3 is 16 residues long. With 1 base clipped from V and 1 base from J, the junction kept 2 bases outside the gene matches. Looked up from germline, CDR1 is SGHTA and CDR2 is FQGNSA. The CDR3, as DNA: TGTGCCAGCAGCTTAGTGGGACAGGGTTCTGGAAACACCATATATTTT. This encodes CASSLVGQGSGNTIYF. Full variable domain (rest looked up from reference TRBV7-2 and TRBJ1-3): GAGVSQSPSNKVTEKGKDVELRCDPISGHTALYWYRQSLGQGLEFLIYFQGNSAPDKSGLPSDRFSAERTGGSVSTLTIQRTQQEDSAVYLCASSLVGQGSGNTIYFGEGSWLTVV.

V is TRBV4-3 and J is TRBJ2-3; TRBD2 aligns across 12 bases. Germline lookup yields CDR1 LGHNA and CDR2 YSLEER. The CDR3 totals 17 residues. Trimming at V came to 4 bases and at J to 2 bases, leaving 7 bases not matched to a gene. CDR3 sequence: CASSPRLAGELTDTQYF. CDR3 sequence (DNA): TGCGCCAGCAGCCCCCGACTAGCGGGAGAGCTCACAGATACGCAGTATTTT.

This rearrangement joins TRBV18 to TRBJ2-1; no clear D. Germline V gives CDR1 KGHSH, CDR2 LQKENI. The V end lost 3 bases, the J end lost 9 bases, and 12 bases lay between the germline ends. The CDR3 runs to 13 residues. The CDR3 bases are TGTGCCAGCTCACCGGAAATTCGCGGTGAGCAGTTCTTC. This codes for CASSPEIRGEQFF.

This chain links TRBV10-3 with TRBJ2-5, with D maybe TRBD1 (6 bases). The CDR3 sequence is 14 residues long. Germline V gene sequence: CDR1 ENHRY, CDR2 SYGVKD. The V gene lost 6 bases and the J gene lost 1 base, with 12 bases spanning the gap. The CDR3 bases are TGTGCCATCAGACAGGGATTGGGCCAAGAGACCCAGTACTTC. Its translation is CAIRQGLGQETQYF.

The rearrangement links TRBV4-3 to TRBJ2-7, with D maybe TRBD1 (5 bases). Per the germline V gene, CDR1 is LGHNA and CDR2 is YSLEER. The CDR3 has 16 amino acids. V gave up 1 base and J gave up 3 bases, with 16 bases separating them. This CDR3 reads CASSQGHPGYGYEQYF. The CDR3 coding sequence is TGCGCCAGCAGCCAAGGTCACCCAGGGTACGGCTACGAGCAGTACTTC.

The CDR3 coding sequence is TGTGCCAGCAGCGTAACCAGCAATGAGCAGTTCTTC. As protein: CASSVTSNEQFF. The V call is TRBV9, the J call TRBJ2-1; D not resolved. The germline V gene has CDR1 SGDLS and CDR2 YYNGEE. V was trimmed by 1 base and J by 6 bases, leaving 5 bases between them. This CDR3 has 12 residues. Looking up the rest from reference TRBV9 and TRBJ2-1 gives the full variable domain: DSGVTQTPKHLITATGQRVTLRCSPRSGDLSVYWYQQSLDQGLQFLIQYYNGEERAKGNILERFSAQQFPDLHSELNLSSLELGDSALYFCASSVTSNEQFFGPGTRLTVL.

This clone was observed a single time. In DNA form, the CDR3 reads TGTGCCAGCGGGGCGGACAGGGGAGGGAGCACTGAAGCTTTCTTT. The encoded protein is CASGADRGGSTEAFF. The chain combines TRBV2 with TRBJ1-1, with TRBD1 matching 9 bases. With V trimmed by 8 bases and J by 4 bases, 11 bases remained unmatched. CDR1 is SNHLY, CDR2 FYNNEI, per germline. This CDR3 comprises 15 residues.

This clone was seen once. The chain has TRBV6-2 or TRBV6-3 and TRBJ1-2; TRBD1 matches 10 bases. The CDR3 sequence is 17 residues long. V lost 4 bases to trimming and J lost 4 bases; unmatched junction nucleotides: 12. The V gene's germline CDR1 is MNHEY and CDR2 SVGEGT. This CDR3 is CASSFRDRGRRGYGYTF. CDR3 bases: TGTGCCAGCAGTTTCCGGGACAGGGGTCGCAGAGGCTATGGCTACACCTTC.

The chain links TRBV7-9 to TRBJ2-7; unclear D gene. Germline V CDR1 and CDR2: SEHNR, FQNEAQ (reference sequence). This CDR3 has 14 residues. The V gene lost 2 bases and the J gene lost 2 bases, with 10 bases spanning the gap. This chain's CDR3 is CASSLRQAPYEQYF. CDR3 DNA sequence: TGTGCCAGCAGCTTACGTCAGGCGCCCTACGAGCAGTACTTC.

The rearrangement links TRBV7-3 to TRBJ2-5; a possible D gene is TRBD1 (5 bases). The germline V and J ends were trimmed by 5 bases and 2 bases, with 12 bases remaining between them. Germline CDR1 SGHTA, CDR2 FQGTGA. CDR3 length: 14 residues. The CDR3 region is CASSPLGAQETQYF. In DNA form, the CDR3 reads TGTGCCAGCAGCCCGTTAGGGGCGCAAGAGACCCAGTACTTC.

The V gene is TRBV28, the J gene TRBJ1-5; 7 bases align to TRBD1. The J segment lost 2 bases and the V segment lost 4 bases, leaving 2 bases of the junction unmatched. The CDR3 has 14 residues. In germline, CDR1 is MDHEN, CDR2 SYDVKM. DNA of the CDR3: TGTGCCAGCAGTTCAGGGGGTGGCAATCAGCCCCAGCATTTT. Protein: CASSSGGGNQPQHF.

The V call is TRBV28, the J call TRBJ2-7; possibly TRBD1 for D (5 bases). Germline V gene lookup returns CDR1 MDHEN and CDR2 SYDVKM. This CDR3 is 14 amino acids long. V was cut by 2 bases and J by 3 bases, with 11 bases left in between. DNA of the CDR3: TGTGCCAGCAGTTTAGTACAGGAAAACTACGAGCAGTACTTC. Amino acids: CASSLVQENYEQYF. Using reference TRBV28 and TRBJ2-7 for the parts outside the CDR3, the full variable domain is DVKVTQSSRYLVKRTGEKVFLECVQDMDHENMFWYRQDPGLGLRLIYFSYDVKMKEKGDIPEGYSVSREKKERFSLILESASTNQTSMYLCASSLVQENYEQYFGPGTRLTVT.

The rearrangement joins TRBV5-4 to TRBJ2-7; TRBD1 agrees at 9 bases. The CDR3 consists of 15 residues. CDR1 and CDR2 (germline): SGHNT, YYREEE (reference sequence). The junction had 5 bases not matched to a gene; V was cut back by 0 bases and J by 4 bases. The CDR3 region is CASSLDGQGRYEQYF. The CDR3 bases are TGTGCCAGCAGCTTGGATGGACAGGGGCGGTACGAGCAGTACTTC. The full variable domain, rest sourced from reference TRBV5-4 and TRBJ2-7, is ETGVTQSPTHLIKTRGQQVTLRCSSQSGHNTVSWYQQALGQGPQFIFQYYREEENGRGNFPPRFSGLQFPNYSSELNVNALELDDSALYLCASSLDGQGRYEQYFGPGTRLTVT.

The gene calls are TRBV28 and TRBJ2-7; the match to TRBD2 covers 10 bases. The CDR3 sequence is 18 residues long. Germline assignment: CDR1 MDHEN and CDR2 SYDVKM. Trimming took 3 bases from V and 0 from J; bases not matched to a gene: 11. The CDR3 region is CASSFVLSLAGGSYEQYF. For the CDR3, the DNA is TGTGCCAGCAGTTTTGTACTGTCCTTAGCGGGAGGCTCCTACGAGCAGTACTTC.

This clone was counted only a few times. This chain links TRBV7-8 with TRBJ1-5; D gene unclear. This CDR3 comprises 14 residues. Per germline, CDR1 SGHVS and CDR2 FQNEAQ. V was trimmed by 4 bases and J by 7 bases, leaving 14 bases between them. CDR3 amino acids: CASSSLRVGQPQHF. The DNA for the CDR3 is TGTGCCAGCAGCTCCCTGCGGGTTGGACAGCCCCAGCATTTT.

This clone came up once. The rearrangement links TRBV14 to TRBJ2-4; 7 positions agree with TRBD1. J gave up 0 bases and V 0 bases, and 11 bases lay outside the gene matches. This CDR3 has 19 amino acids. CDR1 and CDR2 from the germline V gene are SGHDN and FVKESK. CDR3 sequence: CASSQDGLRDSLAKNIQYF. The DNA of the CDR3 is TGTGCCAGCAGCCAAGACGGTTTAAGGGACAGTCTAGCCAAAAACATTCAGTACTTC.

The genes are TRBV7-2 and TRBJ1-6, with 7 nucleotides matching TRBD1. J lost 8 bases, V lost 1 base, and 5 bases had no gene match. The germline CDR1 and CDR2 sequences are SGHTA and FQGNSA. The CDR3 length is 15 residues. CDR3: CASSLVGGGDSPLHF. CDR3 bases: TGTGCCAGCAGCTTAGTAGGGGGCGGCGATTCACCCCTCCACTTT.